Sequencing of this TCR beta chain was carried out in a study of control samples from healthy donors and cancer patients (dated by TCRdb to about 2020). The library was produced with the immunoSEQ multiplex PCR assay. TCRdb obtained this table from immuneACCESS and retained in-frame rearrangements with V and J assigned. These tables miss some clones; where compared with another copy, unresolved V genes account for less than half of the shortfall, and the remainder is unexplained. The sample table contains 90,000 to 100,000 clones; only one count was recorded for roughly 83% of them. The ten largest clones capture about 36% of the sample. Taken from the germline V gene, the CDR1 and CDR2 loops are ENHRY and SYGVKD. Deletion took 1 base off V and 6 bases off J, with a span of 6 bases between the germline ends. Reading from cysteine to phenylalanine, the CDR3 counts 13 amino acids. Just the 39-base CDR3 DNA is kept, in frame starting at base 1.

In regard to this clone: It has no known antigen specificity. Base qualities were left out, and no much larger clone turns up one base away.

The source is a man between 65 and 79 years old with lung cancer. Specimen: PBMCs. The chain is made from TRBV10-3 and TRBJ2-2; D gene: possibly TRBD2, on 5 matching bases. The sequenced DNA is TGTGCCATCAGTGAGTTGGGAGCCGGGGAGCTGTTTTTT. Translated, this gives CAISELGAGELFF.